Shown below are 31 T cell receptor beta chains from a single sample sequenced in a study of blood T cell repertoires in COVID-19. Libraries were prepared by immunoSEQ multiplex PCR; TCRdb keeps only in-frame clonotypes and omits some of them. The table records more than 85,000 clones, roughly 80% of them present only once. The sequencing sample was made of peripheral blood. The receptors here all came from a woman aged 55 to 70 with acute or convalescent COVID-19.

This chain joins TRBV19 and TRBJ1-5, with D perhaps matching TRBD1 (6 bases). Germline values: CDR1 LNHDA, CDR2 SQIVND (reference sequence). The CDR3 covers 13 residues. V shed 4 bases and J shed 6 bases, with 10 bases lying between them. CDR3 in DNA: TGTGCCAGTAGTAAGCTACAGGGTCAGCCCCAGCATTTT. Translating gives CASSKLQGQPQHF.

The V call is TRBV28, the J call TRBJ2-7, with 7 nucleotides matching TRBD2. The trim removed 9 bases at V and 3 bases at J, leaving 11 bases unmatched. Per germline, CDR1 MDHEN and CDR2 SYDVKM. There are 14 residues in the CDR3. CDR3 sequence: CASKPGGANYEQYF. The CDR3 bases are TGTGCCAGTAAACCGGGGGGTGCCAACTACGAGCAGTACTTC.

This sequence joins TRBV15 and TRBJ1-6; TRBD1 is a possible D gene (6 bases). CDR3 length: 14 residues. Trimming took off 4 bases at V and 9 bases at J, with 13 bases between the two ends. Germline V gene data show CDR1 as LNHNV and CDR2 as YYDKDF (reference sequence). In DNA, the CDR3 is TGTGCCACCAGCACGACAGGATACGGTTCACCCCTCCACTTT. This encodes CATSTTGYGSPLHF.

The chain links TRBV9 to TRBJ1-5, with TRBD1 matching 9 bases. V shed 4 bases, J shed 5 bases, and the junction held 10 bases outside the gene matches. Germline loops: CDR1 SGDLS, CDR2 YYNGEE. The CDR3 consists of 16 residues. CDR3 amino acids: CASSRGGTGLDQPQHF. The CDR3 DNA follows: TGTGCCAGCAGCCGGGGCGGGACAGGGTTAGATCAGCCCCAGCATTTT. The variable domain in full, completed from reference TRBV9 and TRBJ1-5, reads DSGVTQTPKHLITATGQRVTLRCSPRSGDLSVYWYQQSLDQGLQFLIQYYNGEERAKGNILERFSAQQFPDLHSELNLSSLELGDSALYFCASSRGGTGLDQPQHFGDGTRLSIL.

This clone was found a few times. The rearrangement links TRBV21-1 to TRBJ1-4; the table calls TRBD1, which could not be checked here. TRBV21-1 is noted as a pseudogene. The CDR3 spans 19 residues. CDR3 amino acids: CASTFNYRGPPATNEKLFF. The CDR3 DNA is TGTGCCAGCACCTTCAATTACAGGGGGCCTCCTGCAACTAATGAAAAACTGTTTTTT.

The V and J genes are TRBV10-1 and TRBJ2-3; TRBD1 matches 7 bases. After removal of 6 bases from V and 1 base from J, the junction contained 7 bases not matched to a gene. Germline lookup yields CDR1 WNHNN and CDR2 SYGVQD (reference sequence). The CDR3 has 15 amino acids. In DNA form, the CDR3 reads TGCGCCAGCAGCGGGACAGCAAAGGGCACAGATACGCAGTATTTT. Its translation: CASSGTAKGTDTQYF.

The table lists this clone with a few counts. The chain carries TRBV10-3 and TRBJ1-3, with a weak D call TRBD1 (6 bases). The CDR3 spans 15 residues. Germline CDR1 ENHRY, CDR2 SYGVKD. V shed 10 bases and J shed 1 base, with 17 bases lying between them. The CDR3 coding sequence is TGTGCCACCTCTTCCGGGACACAGTCTGGAAACACCATATATTTT. Encoded protein: CATSSGTQSGNTIYF.

This chain uses TRBV3-1 (or the pseudogene TRBV3-2) with TRBJ2-7; D not resolved. Trimming pared 7 bases from V and 0 bases from J, leaving 10 bases between. Per the germline V gene, CDR1 is LGHDT and CDR2 is YNNKEL (reference sequence). The CDR3 consists of 13 residues. The CDR3 DNA reads as TGTGCCAGCAAATTTGAGAGCTCCTACGAGCAGTACTTC. The encoded protein is CASKFESSYEQYF.

This clone was picked up many times. The chain has TRBV7-2 and TRBJ1-5; 9 bases are a match to TRBD1. The CDR3 runs 16 residues. The trim removed 8 bases at V and 5 bases at J, leaving 13 bases unmatched. Germline lookup yields CDR1 SGHTA and CDR2 FQGNSA. CDR3 coding DNA: TGTGCCAGCGGCCCAACCGGGACAGGGCCACATCAGCCCCAGCATTTT. As protein: CASGPTGTGPHQPQHF. Together with reference TRBV7-2 and TRBJ1-5, the CDR3 gives the full variable domain: GAGVSQSPSNKVTEKGKDVELRCDPISGHTALYWYRQSLGQGLEFLIYFQGNSAPDKSGLPSDRFSAERTGGSVSTLTIQRTQQEDSAVYLCASGPTGTGPHQPQHFGDGTRLSIL.

The gene calls are TRBV6-5 and TRBJ1-1; 7 bases are shared with TRBD1. Germline V CDR1 and CDR2: MNHEY, SVGAGI. The CDR3 extends over 14 amino acids. Losses at the gene ends were 6 bases for V and 5 bases for J; bases not matched to a gene: 9. The CDR3: CASRPSGGRTEAFF. For the CDR3, the DNA is TGTGCCAGCAGGCCGTCAGGGGGAAGGACTGAAGCTTTCTTT.

The rearrangement uses TRBV20-1 and TRBJ1-3; D is undetermined. V dropped 4 bases and J dropped 13 bases, with 14 bases sitting between them. Germline CDR1 and CDR2: DFQATT and SNEGSKA (reference sequence). This CDR3 is 11 amino acids long. The CDR3 nucleotides read TGCAGTGCTACCGGGAATACTGCGATATATTTT. Its translation: CSATGNTAIYF.

The chain couples TRBV5-4 to TRBJ2-1, with a tentative D call TRBD1 (5 bases). Germline lookup yields CDR1 SGHNT and CDR2 YYREEE (reference sequence). V lost 4 bases and J 2 bases, leaving 16 bases between the germline ends. The CDR3 covers 16 residues. The CDR3 loop reads CASSLRVPGTYNEQFF. CDR3 in DNA: TGTGCCAGCAGCCTCAGGGTCCCCGGCACCTACAATGAGCAGTTCTTC.

V and J are TRBV10-3 and TRBJ2-1; 11 bases align to TRBD1. CDR1 and CDR2 from the germline V gene are ENHRY and SYGVKD. This CDR3 is built from 14 residues. With V trimmed by 5 bases and J by 8 bases, 5 bases remained unmatched. The CDR3 reads CAISLGQGVDEQFF. The CDR3 bases are TGTGCCATCAGTTTGGGACAGGGGGTGGATGAGCAGTTCTTC.

The chain couples TRBV19 to TRBJ2-3, with D tentatively TRBD2 (6 bases). The CDR3 has 15 residues. CDR1 LNHDA and CDR2 SQIVND come from the germline V gene (reference sequence). Deletions cut 4 bases from V and 2 bases from J, with 13 bases between. CDR3 sequence (DNA): TGTGCCAGTAGTACGCCGGGGGATAACACAGATACGCAGTATTTT. Protein sequence: CASSTPGDNTDTQYF.

The chain is built from TRBV7-2 and TRBJ2-7, with 10 positions matching TRBD2. Germline lookup yields CDR1 SGHTA and CDR2 FQGNSA. V lost 3 bases, J lost 5 bases, and 4 bases stayed unmatched. The CDR3 is 14 amino acids. The CDR3 bases are TGTGCCAGCAGCTTTTCCGGGACTAGCGACGAGCAGTACTTC. It codes for CASSFSGTSDEQYF.

The chain uses TRBV5-6 and TRBJ2-5, with 13 bases fitting TRBD2. After removal of 4 bases from V and 2 bases from J, the junction contained 2 bases not matched to a gene. The germline V gene encodes CDR1 SGHDT and CDR2 YYEEEE. The CDR3 totals 15 residues. This CDR3 is CASSPGLAGQETQYF. CDR3 bases: TGTGCCAGCAGCCCGGGACTAGCGGGACAAGAGACCCAGTACTTC.

The chain carries TRBV18 and TRBJ1-2; 9 positions agree with TRBD1. Germline CDR1 and CDR2: KGHSH and LQKENI. The CDR3 contains 15 residues. The ends lost 0 bases at V and 7 bases at J; junction bases unmatched: 6. CDR3 amino acids: CASSPPPSTGGGYTF. CDR3 nucleotide sequence: TGTGCCAGCTCACCACCTCCATCGACAGGGGGTGGCTACACCTTC.

The V and J genes are TRBV7-9 and TRBJ1-2, with unresolved D. Trimming cost V 2 bases and J 5 bases, with 15 bases left between them. Germline V CDR1 and CDR2: SEHNR, FQNEAQ (reference sequence). The CDR3 contains 15 residues. As DNA, the CDR3 is TGTGCCAGCAGCTTAAACGTTGGCAGCGGTTATGGCTACACCTTC. Translation gives CASSLNVGSGYGYTF.

This chain links TRBV10-2 with TRBJ1-3; the D gene is possibly TRBD1 (5 bases). The CDR3 spans 15 residues. Trimming stripped 9 bases from V and 0 bases from J, with 15 bases between. Germline V gene data show CDR1 as WSHSY and CDR2 as SAAADI. The CDR3 loop is CASAEGTYSGNTIYF. As DNA, the CDR3 is TGCGCCAGTGCGGAGGGGACCTACTCTGGAAACACCATATATTTT.

The chain is built from TRBV2 and TRBJ1-3, with unresolved D. This CDR3 has 10 residues. Germline-derived CDR1 and CDR2 are SNHLY and FYNNEI. CDR3 residues: CALRGNTIYF. CDR3 nucleotides: TGTGCTCTACGGGGAAACACCATATATTTT.

The sample holds a few counts of this clone. This chain connects TRBV2 to TRBJ2-1; tentatively, D is TRBD2 (6 bases). CDR1 is SNHLY and CDR2 is FYNNEI in the germline V gene. This CDR3 has 15 amino acids. V shed 8 bases and J shed 1 base, with 15 bases lying between them. This CDR3 reads CASGTGLGSYNEQFF. The CDR3 coding sequence is TGTGCCAGCGGTACGGGACTCGGGTCCTACAATGAGCAGTTCTTC.

J is TRBJ2-4 and V is TRBV6-2 or TRBV6-3, with 8 bases that match TRBD2. This CDR3 comprises 14 residues. J lost 6 bases, V lost 5 bases, and 6 bases had no gene match. CDR1 is MNHEY, CDR2 SVGEGT, per germline. The CDR3 region is CASSVPLAGNIQYF. The CDR3 DNA is TGTGCCAGCAGTGTCCCGCTAGCGGGAAACATTCAGTACTTC.

V is TRBV5-1 and J is TRBJ2-3; 7 bases line up with TRBD2. The germline V gene encodes CDR1 SGHRS and CDR2 YFSETQ. The CDR3 runs to 14 residues. V lost 4 bases and J lost 3; bases outside the gene matches: 5. CDR3 coding DNA: TGCGCCAGCAGCCGTCTAGCGGAAACAGATACGCAGTATTTT. This translates into CASSRLAETDTQYF.

V usage is TRBV5-6 and J usage is TRBJ1-2; D perhaps matches TRBD1 (6 bases). Trimming shortened V by 1 base and J by 2 bases, and 9 bases separated the two germline ends. There are 14 residues in the CDR3. Germline assignment: CDR1 SGHDT and CDR2 YYEEEE. CDR3 sequence reads: CASSLPGVNYGYTF. The CDR3 bases are TGTGCCAGCAGCTTGCCAGGGGTCAACTATGGCTACACCTTC.

This chain uses TRBV27 with TRBJ1-1; no clear D. V shed 7 bases and J shed 11 bases, with 20 bases lying between them. This CDR3 spans 13 amino acids. Germline V lookup: CDR1 MNHEY, CDR2 SMNVEV (reference sequence). CDR3 in amino acids: CASIPAETEMAFF. The CDR3 coding sequence is TGTGCCAGCATTCCGGCCGAAACGGAGATGGCTTTCTTT.

This rearrangement joins TRBV7-3 to TRBJ2-7; 13 nucleotides match TRBD2. The CDR3 runs to 15 residues. V trimming: 5 bases; J trimming: 2 bases; junction bases outside the gene matches: 3. Per the germline V gene, CDR1 is SGHTA and CDR2 is FQGTGA. CDR3 DNA sequence: TGTGCCAGCAGCCCTGGGACTAGCGGGGCCTACGAGCAGTACTTC. Its protein is CASSPGTSGAYEQYF.

This clone was seen more than once but under ten times. V usage is TRBV6-5 and J usage is TRBJ1-2; TRBD1 matches at 9 bases. This CDR3 region has 14 residues. V lost 0 bases to trimming and J lost 7 bases; unmatched junction nucleotides: 3. The germline CDR1 and CDR2 sequences are MNHEY and SVGAGI. In DNA form, the CDR3 reads TGTGCCAGCAGTTACTCGGGACAGGGACTTGGCTACACCTTC. Amino acid sequence: CASSYSGQGLGYTF.

This chain joins TRBV2 and TRBJ1-4; D is ambiguous. This CDR3 comprises 13 residues. Between the trimmed V and J ends, which lost 7 bases and 4 bases, there was a span of 10 bases. Germline assignment: CDR1 SNHLY and CDR2 FYNNEI. The CDR3 is CASKAEVNEKLFF. CDR3 nucleotide sequence: TGTGCCAGCAAAGCGGAGGTTAATGAAAAACTGTTTTTT. The full variable domain, with the rest looked up from reference TRBV2 and TRBJ1-4, is EPEVTQTPSHQVTQMGQEVILRCVPISNHLYFYWYRQILGQKVEFLVSFYNNEISEKSEIFDDQFSVERPDGSNFTLKIRSTKLEDSAMYFCASKAEVNEKLFFGSGTQLSVL.

The V gene is TRBV27, the J gene TRBJ1-6; D is possibly TRBD1 (5 bases). Germline V gene sequence: CDR1 MNHEY, CDR2 SMNVEV (reference sequence). This CDR3 region has 12 residues. V gave up 4 bases and J gave up 12 bases, with 10 bases separating them. CDR3 loop: CASSSLDRPLHF. CDR3 DNA: TGTGCCAGCAGTTCCCTCGACAGACCCCTCCACTTT.

Written as DNA, the CDR3 is TGTGCCAGCTCCGAAGACAGGATGGACAATTCACCCCTCCACTTT. Protein product: CASSEDRMDNSPLHF. V and J are TRBV18 and TRBJ1-6; the D gene is possibly TRBD1 (6 bases). V gave up 6 bases and J gave up 7 bases, with 16 bases separating them. Germline V gives CDR1 KGHSH, CDR2 LQKENI. The CDR3 extends over 15 amino acids.

CDR3 region: CASSQSMGQGSEKLFF. The CDR3 bases are TGTGCCAGCAGCCAATCGATGGGACAGGGGAGTGAAAAACTGTTTTTT. The rearrangement links TRBV11-2 to TRBJ1-4; 10 bases agree with TRBD1. Germline CDR1 and CDR2: SGHAT and FQNNGV. This CDR3 contains 16 residues. The junction had 10 bases not matched to a gene; V was cut back by 5 bases and J by 7 bases.